Listed here are 16 T cell receptor beta chains from one sample, sequenced in a study of early T cells in non-severe SARS-CoV-2 infection. TCRdb analysed the 5' RACE reads with MiXCR anew, one entry per CDR3 protein. The sample records some 78,000 distinct CDR3 sequences, about 13% being singletons. Sample: whole blood. The receptors were gathered from an adult who was a healthcare worker with PCR-confirmed SARS-CoV-2 infection or an uninfected control (not recorded which).

This clonotype has a handful of counts. The gene calls are TRBV5-4 and TRBJ1-1; 9 bases align to TRBD1. The length of the CDR3 is 13 residues. After removal of 6 bases from V and 6 bases from J, the junction contained 6 bases not matched to a gene. The germline gives CDR1 SGHNT, CDR2 YYREEE (reference sequence). The CDR3 region has the DNA TGTGCCAGCAACCCTACAGGGGGCCCTGAAGCTTTCTTT. Translated, it gives CASNPTGGPEAFF.

This clonotype has more than one count but fewer than ten. The rearrangement joins TRBV12-3 or TRBV12-4 to TRBJ2-7; D uncertain. This CDR3 has 14 residues. Trimming removed 3 bases at V and 0 bases at J, with 9 bases between. CDR3 amino acids: CASSFRASSYEQYF. The CDR3 nucleotides are TGTGCCAGCAGTTTTAGAGCTAGCTCCTACGAGCAGTACTTC.

Remarks on this clonotype: Mismatch with germline at one junction end may stem from a read error. This sequence joins TRBV3-1 and TRBJ1-2; D gene unclear. This CDR3 has 15 residues. The germline gives CDR1 LGHDT, CDR2 YNNKEL (reference sequence). The CDR3 DNA is TGTGCCAGCGGCCAAGATAGGCCGTGGCGCTATGGCTACACCTTC. It encodes CASGQDRPWRYGYTF. The variable domain in full, completed from reference TRBV3-1 and TRBJ1-2, reads DTAVSQTPKYLVTQMGNDKSIKCEQNLGHDTMYWYKQDSKKFLKIMFSYNNKELIINETVPNRFSPKSPDKAHLNLHINSLELGDSAVYFCASGQDRPWRYGYTFGSGTRLTVV.

The chain recombines TRBV18 with TRBJ2-1, with 9 bases that match TRBD1. CDR1 is KGHSH, CDR2 LQKENI, per germline. CDR3 length equals 15 residues. V lost 6 bases to trimming and J lost 7 bases; unmatched junction nucleotides: 10. The CDR3 sequence: CASSPGTGRPNEQFF. CDR3 sequence (DNA): TGTGCCAGCTCCCCCGGGACAGGGCGTCCGAATGAGCAGTTCTTC.

This clonotype was counted only a few times. This chain connects TRBV20-1 to TRBJ1-5; D might be TRBD1 (6 bases). Looked up from germline, CDR1 is DFQATT and CDR2 is SNEGSKA (reference sequence). Trimming removed 5 bases at V and 0 bases at J, with 14 bases between. The CDR3 is 15 residues long. CDR3 loop: CSASTGTYSNQPQHF. CDR3 DNA: TGCAGTGCTTCGACCGGGACATATAGCAATCAGCCCCAGCATTTT.

The chain is built from TRBV7-2 and TRBJ2-7; D remains ambiguous. The CDR3 runs 14 residues. Germline values: CDR1 SGHTA, CDR2 FQGNSA. Trimming took off 5 bases at V and 1 base at J, with 12 bases between the two ends. Written as DNA, the CDR3 is TGTGCCAGCAGCCTTGGTTGGCGGTCCTACGAGCAGTACTTC. Protein sequence: CASSLGWRSYEQYF.

This clonotype has ten or more counts. CDR3 region: CASSLAGTGVPASNQPQHF. CDR3 DNA: TGTGCCAGCAGCTTGGCCGGGACAGGGGTCCCAGCTAGCAATCAGCCCCAGCATTTT. The V call is TRBV5-6, the J call TRBJ1-5; the match to TRBD1 covers 10 bases. In germline, CDR1 is SGHDT, CDR2 YYEEEE. Trimming cost V 0 bases and J 0 bases; bases outside gene matches: 9. The CDR3 has 19 amino acids. Complete variable domain (other parts from reference TRBV5-6 and TRBJ1-5): DAGVTQSPTHLIKTRGQQVTLRCSPKSGHDTVSWYQQALGQGPQFIFQYYEEEERQRGNFPDRFSGHQFPNYSSELNVNALLLGDSALYLCASSLAGTGVPASNQPQHFGDGTRLSIL.

This rearrangement joins TRBV7-6 to TRBJ2-3; D unclear. Trimming pared 0 bases from V and 2 bases from J, leaving 9 bases between. Germline V CDR1 and CDR2: SGHVS, FNYEAQ. The CDR3 totals 15 residues. CDR3 sequence (DNA): TGTGCCAGCAGCTTAGCGATTGGGGTCACAGATACGCAGTATTTT. This sequence encodes CASSLAIGVTDTQYF. The whole variable domain, filled in from reference TRBV7-6 and TRBJ2-3, reads GAGVSQSPRYKVTKRGQDVALRCDPISGHVSLYWYRQALGQGPEFLTYFNYEAQQDKSGLPNDRFSAERPEGSISTLTIQRTEQRDSAMYRCASSLAIGVTDTQYFGPGTRLTVL.

CDR3 sequence (DNA): TGTGCCAGCTCACCAAGACTAGCGGGAGAAACCGGGGAGCTGTTTTTT. It yields the protein CASSPRLAGETGELFF. The chain links TRBV18 to TRBJ2-2; 12 positions match TRBD2. Germline V gives CDR1 KGHSH, CDR2 LQKENI. This CDR3 comprises 16 residues. The V segment lost 2 bases and the J segment 5 bases; nucleotides outside the gene matches: 3.

This clonotype was observed many times. The rearrangement uses TRBV29-1 and TRBJ2-1, with D maybe TRBD1 (5 bases). V dropped 0 bases and J dropped 8 bases, with 17 bases sitting between them. Germline lookup yields CDR1 SQVTM and CDR2 ANQGSEA. This CDR3 spans 15 amino acids. CDR3: CSVEELGLSVDEQFF. As DNA, the CDR3 is TGCAGCGTTGAAGAATTGGGGCTAAGTGTGGATGAGCAGTTCTTC.

The V call is TRBV7-2, the J call TRBJ1-3, with D tentatively TRBD1 (5 bases). V shed 5 bases and J shed 2 bases, with 13 bases lying between them. From germline, CDR1 is SGHTA and CDR2 FQGNSA. The CDR3 runs 15 residues. This chain's CDR3 is CASSAYGTAGNTIYF. The CDR3 DNA is TGTGCCAGCAGCGCATATGGGACGGCTGGAAACACCATATATTTT.

This clonotype was observed a handful of times. The chain uses TRBV20-1 and TRBJ1-6; 9 bases line up with TRBD1. Germline V gene data show CDR1 as DFQATT and CDR2 as SNEGSKA (reference sequence). CDR3 size: 16 residues. V was pared by 1 base and J by 8 bases, with 9 bases of the junction left unmatched. In DNA form, the CDR3 reads TGCAGTGCTAGAGCAGGGGACAGGGCTGTGGATTCACCCCTCCACTTT. Residues: CSARAGDRAVDSPLHF.

This clonotype was detected ten times or more. V is TRBV30 and J is TRBJ2-2, with D possibly matching TRBD2 (5 bases). CDR3 length: 15 residues. The V end lost 2 bases, the J end lost 0 bases, and 10 bases lay between the germline ends. Germline CDR1 is GTSNPN and CDR2 is SVGIG (reference sequence). This CDR3 reads CAWSKWETNTGELFF. CDR3 bases: TGTGCCTGGAGTAAGTGGGAGACGAACACCGGGGAGCTGTTTTTT.

This clonotype was seen many times. The chain combines TRBV20-1 with TRBJ2-1; no firm D call. Germline assignment: CDR1 DFQATT and CDR2 SNEGSKA (reference sequence). V was trimmed by 8 bases and J by 0 bases, leaving 17 bases between them. The CDR3 runs to 15 residues. Written as DNA, the CDR3 is TGCAGTCCCTCCGGAAGTGGCCGCTCCTACAATGAGCAGTTCTTC. Protein sequence: CSPSGSGRSYNEQFF.

CDR3 sequence (DNA): TGTGCCAGCAGCGTCCAGGGCGATTCACCCCTCCACTTT. Amino acids: CASSVQGDSPLHF. The chain recombines TRBV9 with TRBJ1-6; possible D gene TRBD1, 5 bases. This CDR3 is 13 amino acids long. Trimming left V 2 bases short and J 8 bases short, with 8 bases between. Germline assignment: CDR1 SGDLS and CDR2 YYNGEE. Using reference TRBV9 and TRBJ1-6 for the parts outside the CDR3, the full variable domain is DSGVTQTPKHLITATGQRVTLRCSPRSGDLSVYWYQQSLDQGLQFLIQYYNGEERAKGNILERFSAQQFPDLHSELNLSSLELGDSALYFCASSVQGDSPLHFGNGTRLTVT.

The CDR3 DNA follows: TGTGCCACCAGTGATTCAAGAGCTGCGACATACAATGAGCAGTTCTTC. The encoded protein is CATSDSRAATYNEQFF. The chain links TRBV24-1 to TRBJ2-1; no clear D gene. With 2 bases removed from V and 4 bases from J, the gap between germline ends came to 14 bases. This CDR3 is built from 16 residues. Germline lookup yields CDR1 KGHDR and CDR2 SFDVKD.